This TCR beta chain was found in a study of shared clonotypes between healthy human individuals. Study-level findings and limits: Estimated richness was generally greater in naive than memory subsets.

Measured with immunoSEQ multiplex PCR; TCRdb has only the in-frame clones, and not every one. The sample has about 550,000 clones; roughly 95% are singletons. Germline V gene sequence: CDR1 LNHDA, CDR2 SQIVND (reference sequence). The CDR3 is 15 amino acids. J was trimmed by 2 bases and V by 5 bases; bases with no gene match: 4. Naive CD8 populations comprised CD45RO-negative cells positively selected for CCR7, excluding terminally differentiated effector memory CD45RA+ cells. In the case of this clone: The antigen is not known.

The genes are TRBV19 and TRBJ2-7; 12 bases align to TRBD2. The sequenced sample was naive CD8+ T cells sorted from blood. The clonotype originates from a woman under 40 in good health. CDR3 amino acids: CASSPTSGSTYEQYF. DNA for the CDR3: TGTGCCAGTAGTCCGACTAGCGGGAGTACCTACGAGCAGTACTTC.